This TCR beta chain came from a study of identical twins (TCRdb year 2016). General notes on the study: TCR alpha and beta repertoires from monozygotic twins, unrelated adults of various ages and cord blood were deep-sequenced to test whether fetal clonotypes persist. To rule out contamination, replicate twin experiments were performed at different times with different library preparation protocols. Results and caveats for the whole study, not just this receptor: Zero-insertion analyses could be partly confounded by invariant T cells such as MAIT and iNKT, although diverse VJ usage argued against such confounding for most clonotypes. Because the same donors could not be followed over many years, conclusions were based on cross-sectional statistical analysis. Fewer insertions were carried by abundant cord blood beta clonotypes, a similar but weaker trend appeared in young adult naive repertoires, and no such trend appeared in memory repertoires. The excess sharing between twins in beta out-of-frame sequences was weaker because fewer shared sequences reduced the signal-to-noise ratio. Recombination models systematically underestimated out-of-frame TCR alpha sharing in monozygotic twins but agreed with sharing between unrelated individuals. Compared with coincidental sharing between unrelated individuals, out-of-frame TCR alpha sequences shared between twins had an excess of sequences with low generation probability.

Including the terminal cysteine and phenylalanine, the CDR3 comprises 12 residues. The only DNA kept is the CDR3, 36 bases in frame from the first base. CDR1 is given as MNHEY and CDR2 as SMNVEV, both from the germline V gene (reference sequence). Trimming at the junction amounts to 6 bases on V and 9 bases on J, and the germline ends lie 14 bases apart. Only healthy Caucasian donors were included. The twin cohort consisted of three pairs of female monozygotic twins, all aged roughly 18 to 30 years. The RNA used for TCR libraries was isolated from peripheral blood mononuclear cells. Regarding this clonotype: Its cognate antigen has yet to be identified. The sample holds no much larger clone one base away, and base qualities are not on file.

The method behind the library was 5' RACE. The listed sequencing device is Illumina HiSeq 2000. A universal primer binding site was added through template switching, and the final cDNA carried a unique molecular identifier so that TCR cDNA molecules could be counted accurately. Specific primers in the conserved constant-segment region were used to synthesize first-strand cDNA for TCR alpha and beta chains. To control for contamination, each cDNA library was double barcoded with a SMART-Mk sample barcode plus Illumina barcodes. TruSeq adapter sequences and Illumina sample barcodes were added in two successive PCR steps. TCR alpha and beta cDNA libraries were sequenced on the Illumina HiSeq platform with custom primers. For the original study's pipeline: Raw reads were processed with MiGEC to extract unique molecular identifiers, and MiXCR was used to determine CDR3 positions. For each individual, recombination models were inferred using an EM algorithm with the repgenHMM and IGoR tools. Shared clonotypes were analyzed with the tcR package in R, and sharing was normalized by the product of cloneset sizes. To study raw recombination free of thymic and clonal selection effects, out-of-frame nonproductive sequences were analyzed. In-frame beta chains were kept once TCRdb had trimmed the public reads at Q25 with fastp and called clones with MiXCR. Duplicate CDR3 protein sequences are folded into a single record with the most common DNA and genes. It is TCRdb's table, rather than the study itself, that gives the V and J calls and clone size. This sample comprises approximately 700,000 distinct CDR3 sequences, 18% of them detected only once. Of the sample, around 13% is held by the ten largest clones.

This sample also belongs to another study, concerning T cells expressing NK-cell markers. Reported in the second study: Three sorted T-cell subsets (CD3+CD56+NKG2C+, CD3+CD56+NKG2C- and CD3+CD56-NKG2C+) from 7 to 9 donors had their TCR beta-chain repertoires profiled. Among the eight sequenced donors, seven were HCMV-seropositive and one was HCMV-seronegative. To restrict sorting to alphabetaTCR-expressing T cells, an anti-gammadeltaTCR antibody was added in several experiments. In several donors, the dominant CD3+CD56+NKG2C+ clonotypes ranked among the top 10 CD8+ clonotypes, making up 1.0-7.0% of CD8+ T cells. Those dominant clonotypes were again the most abundant among CD3+CD56-NKG2C+ cells in a few donors, at about 25-60.1%. Whether the expanded NKG2C-expressing T cell clones were specific for HCMV antigens remained unclear. Randomly selected healthy volunteers, three men and five women, were used as the eight sequenced donors. To determine HCMV serostatus, a commercial ELISA kit was used to detect HCMV-specific IgG in serum. For several donors, bulk peripheral blood T-cell repertoires were additionally sequenced from unsorted PBMC. MIGEC was used to demultiplex reads and group reads by UMI, and MiTCR was used to assemble and quantify clonotypes. To exclude erroneous sequences, only TCR cDNA sequences supported by at least two reads were retained. The tcR package was used for downstream repertoire analysis, with clonotypes matched between fractions based on CDR3 nucleotide sequence plus V segment. VDJmatch was used to annotate antigen specificity against VDJdb, with one amino acid substitution allowed in CDR3.

Sample: PBMCs. The clonotype originates from a young woman in good health. The rearranged segments are TRBV27 and TRBJ1-1; a weak D assignment points to TRBD1 (5 bases agree). This receptor has the CDR3 CASSTLGGKAFF. The sequenced DNA: TGTGCCAGCAGCACCCTGGGGGGGAAAGCTTTCTTT.